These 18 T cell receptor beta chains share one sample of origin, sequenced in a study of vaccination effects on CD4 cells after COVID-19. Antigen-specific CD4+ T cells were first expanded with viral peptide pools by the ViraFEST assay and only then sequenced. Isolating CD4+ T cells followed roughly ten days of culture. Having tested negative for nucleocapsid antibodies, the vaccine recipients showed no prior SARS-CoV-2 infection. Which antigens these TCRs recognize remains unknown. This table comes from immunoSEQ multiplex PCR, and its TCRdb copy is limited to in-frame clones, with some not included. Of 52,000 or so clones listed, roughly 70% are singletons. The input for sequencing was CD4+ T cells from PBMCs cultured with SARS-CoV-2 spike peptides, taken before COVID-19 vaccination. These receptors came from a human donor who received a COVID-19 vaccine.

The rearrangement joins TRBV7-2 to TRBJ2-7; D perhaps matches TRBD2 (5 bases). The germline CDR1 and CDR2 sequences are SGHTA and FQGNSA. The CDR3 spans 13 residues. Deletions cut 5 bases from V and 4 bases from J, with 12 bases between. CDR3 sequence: CASSPGITYEQYF. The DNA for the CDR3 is TGTGCCAGCAGCCCCGGGATTACGTACGAGCAGTACTTC.

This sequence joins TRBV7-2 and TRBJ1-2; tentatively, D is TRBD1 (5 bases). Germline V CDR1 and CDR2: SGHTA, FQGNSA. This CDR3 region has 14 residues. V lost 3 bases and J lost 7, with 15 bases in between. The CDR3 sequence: CASSFSAGNSGYTF. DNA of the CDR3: TGTGCCAGCAGCTTTTCCGCAGGGAACAGTGGCTACACCTTC.

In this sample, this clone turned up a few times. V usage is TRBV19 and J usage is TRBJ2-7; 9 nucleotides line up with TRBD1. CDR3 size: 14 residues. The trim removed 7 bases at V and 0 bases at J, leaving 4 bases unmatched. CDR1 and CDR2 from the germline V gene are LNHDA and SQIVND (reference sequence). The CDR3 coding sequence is TGTGCCAGTATGGTGGACAGGGGCTCCTACGAGCAGTACTTC. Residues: CASMVDRGSYEQYF.

CDR3 amino acids: CATSRVPSQETQYF. The CDR3 DNA is TGTGCCACCAGCAGAGTGCCCAGCCAAGAGACCCAGTACTTC. This chain connects TRBV15 to TRBJ2-5; D not certain. The CDR3 runs 14 residues. Germline V gene sequence: CDR1 LNHNV, CDR2 YYDKDF (reference sequence). V was shortened by 1 base and J by 1 base, with 7 bases between the two germline ends.

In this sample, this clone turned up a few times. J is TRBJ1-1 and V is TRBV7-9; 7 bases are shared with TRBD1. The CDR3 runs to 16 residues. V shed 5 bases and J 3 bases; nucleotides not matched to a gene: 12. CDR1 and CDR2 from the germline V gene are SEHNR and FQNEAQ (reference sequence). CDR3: CASSQGGLAGHTEAFF. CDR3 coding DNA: TGTGCCAGCAGCCAGGGGGGGTTAGCAGGGCACACTGAAGCTTTCTTT.

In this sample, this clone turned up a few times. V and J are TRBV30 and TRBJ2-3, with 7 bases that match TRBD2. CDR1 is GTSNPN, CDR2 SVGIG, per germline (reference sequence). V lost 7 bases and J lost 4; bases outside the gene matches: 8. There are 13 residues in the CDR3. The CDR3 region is CASRLAGADTQYF. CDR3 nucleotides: TGTGCCTCCCGTCTCGCGGGAGCAGATACGCAGTATTTT.

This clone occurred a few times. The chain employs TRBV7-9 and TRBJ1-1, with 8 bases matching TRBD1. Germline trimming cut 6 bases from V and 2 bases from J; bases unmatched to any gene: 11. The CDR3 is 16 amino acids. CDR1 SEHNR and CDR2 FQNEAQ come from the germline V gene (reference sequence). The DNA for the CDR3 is TGTGCCAGCAGGGTAACAGGGGGACGATCCAACACTGAAGCTTTCTTT. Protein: CASRVTGGRSNTEAFF.

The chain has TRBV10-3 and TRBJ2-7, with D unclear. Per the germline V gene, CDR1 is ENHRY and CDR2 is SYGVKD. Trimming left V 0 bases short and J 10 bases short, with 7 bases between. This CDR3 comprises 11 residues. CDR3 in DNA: TGTGCCATCAGTGAGTCCGGCAGACAGTACTTC. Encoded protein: CAISESGRQYF.

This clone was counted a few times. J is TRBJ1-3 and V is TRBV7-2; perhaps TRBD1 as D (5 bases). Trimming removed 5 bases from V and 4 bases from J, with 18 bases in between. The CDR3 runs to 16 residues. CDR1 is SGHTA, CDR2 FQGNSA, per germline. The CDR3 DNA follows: TGTGCCAGCAGCCGTGGACAAGGGCCTCTGGGAAACACCATATATTTT. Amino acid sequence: CASSRGQGPLGNTIYF.

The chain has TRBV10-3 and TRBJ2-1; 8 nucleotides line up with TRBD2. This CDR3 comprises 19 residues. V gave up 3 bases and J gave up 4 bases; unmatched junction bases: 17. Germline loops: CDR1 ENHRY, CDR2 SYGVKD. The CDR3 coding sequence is TGTGCCATCAGTGAAGTCCTCCCTCTCGGGGGGGACATGTACAATGAGCAGTTCTTC. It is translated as CAISEVLPLGGDMYNEQFF.

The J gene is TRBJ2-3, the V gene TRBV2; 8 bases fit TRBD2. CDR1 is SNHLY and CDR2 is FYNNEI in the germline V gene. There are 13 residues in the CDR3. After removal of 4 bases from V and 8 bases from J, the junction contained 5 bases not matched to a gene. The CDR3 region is CASSGAGGTTQYF. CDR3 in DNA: TGTGCCAGCAGTGGGGCGGGGGGCACTACGCAGTATTTT.

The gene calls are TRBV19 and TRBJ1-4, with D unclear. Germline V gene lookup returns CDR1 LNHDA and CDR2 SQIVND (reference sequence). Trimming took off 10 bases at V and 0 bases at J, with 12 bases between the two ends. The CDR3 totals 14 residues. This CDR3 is CATTLTPTNEKLFF. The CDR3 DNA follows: TGTGCCACCACACTAACCCCAACTAATGAAAAACTGTTTTTT.

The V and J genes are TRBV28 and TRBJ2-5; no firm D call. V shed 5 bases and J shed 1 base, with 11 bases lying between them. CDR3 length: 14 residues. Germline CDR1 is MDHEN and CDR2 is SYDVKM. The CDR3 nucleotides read TGTGCCAGCAGTCCCCCCTTGAGCCAAGAGACCCAGTACTTC. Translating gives CASSPPLSQETQYF.

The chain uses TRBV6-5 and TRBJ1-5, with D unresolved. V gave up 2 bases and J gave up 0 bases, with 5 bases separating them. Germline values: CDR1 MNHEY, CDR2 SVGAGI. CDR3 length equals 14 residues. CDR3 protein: CASSYADSNQPQHF. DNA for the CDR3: TGTGCCAGCAGTTACGCGGATAGCAATCAGCCCCAGCATTTT.

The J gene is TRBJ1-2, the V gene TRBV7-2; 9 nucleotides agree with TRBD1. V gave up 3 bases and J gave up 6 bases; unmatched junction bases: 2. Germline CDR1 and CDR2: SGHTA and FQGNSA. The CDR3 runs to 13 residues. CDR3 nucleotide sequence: TGTGCCAGCAGCTTCCGACAGGGGGATGGCTACACCTTC. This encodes CASSFRQGDGYTF.

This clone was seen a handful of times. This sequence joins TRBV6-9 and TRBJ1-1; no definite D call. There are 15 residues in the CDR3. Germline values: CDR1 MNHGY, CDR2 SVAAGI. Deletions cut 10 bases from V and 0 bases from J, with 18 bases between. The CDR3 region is CAIQTPYLMNTEAFF. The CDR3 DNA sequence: TGTGCCATTCAAACTCCCTACCTCATGAACACTGAAGCTTTCTTT.

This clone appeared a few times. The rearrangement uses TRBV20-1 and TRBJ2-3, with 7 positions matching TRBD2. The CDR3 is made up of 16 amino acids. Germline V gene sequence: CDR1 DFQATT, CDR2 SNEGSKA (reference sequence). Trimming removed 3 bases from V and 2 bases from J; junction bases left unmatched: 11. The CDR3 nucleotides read TGCAGTGCTAGTAAGGCGGCAGCGGGGATCACAGATACGCAGTATTTT. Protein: CSASKAAAGITDTQYF.

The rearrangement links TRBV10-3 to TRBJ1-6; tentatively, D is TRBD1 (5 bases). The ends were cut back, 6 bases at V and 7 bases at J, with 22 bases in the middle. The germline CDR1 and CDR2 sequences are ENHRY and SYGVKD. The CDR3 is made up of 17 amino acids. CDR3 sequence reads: CAISPAGGKRENSPLHF. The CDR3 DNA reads TGTGCCATCAGCCCGGCTGGGGGGAAGAGGGAGAATTCACCCCTCCACTTT.